This is a list of T cell receptor beta chains from one sample in a study of alternative splicing in chronic myeloid leukemia remission. TCRdb reanalyzed the bulk RNA-seq reads and collapses them to one entry per CDR3 protein, without DNA. The sample lists some 390 distinct CDR3 sequences; 95% to 98% were seen once. The starting material was PBMCs or total blood leukocytes (not recorded which), obtained during remission. These receptors were collected from an adult with chronic myeloid leukemia. Each CDR3 is given with its conserved first and last residue. Each record gives: J gene, V gene, CDR3 protein.

J gene: TRBJ1-1; V gene: TRBV20/OR9-2; CDR3 protein: CSARDPGRVNTEAFF
J gene: TRBJ2-7; V gene: TRBV2; CDR3 protein: CASSLLTYEQYF